The source of this T cell receptor beta chain is a study of shared clonotypes between healthy human individuals. Overall study context: There were three CD4 naive, three CD4 memory, two CD8 naive and one CD8 memory plates per donor.

In germline, CDR1 is ENHRY, CDR2 SYGVKD. Unmatched junction bases numbered 10, after V lost 2 bases and J lost 9 bases. This CDR3 contains 15 residues. As regards this clone: Its antigen remains unidentified.

General study results and limits: Across subsets, estimated richness was generally greater for naive than for memory populations.

Sequencing used immunoSEQ multiplex PCR; TCRdb keeps in-frame clones, though not all of them. This sample has approximately 2.4 million clones, with approximately 95% found just once. The TCR was taken from a man younger than 30 in good health. This chain links TRBV10-3 with TRBJ2-1; TRBD2 matches 7 bases. The sequencing input was naive CD4+ T cells sorted from blood. Indicated subset: CD45RA+ positively selected. In DNA form, the CDR3 reads TGTGCCATCAGTGAGCAGCGGGATAGGGAGAGTGAGCAGTTCTTC. Protein product: CAISEQRDRESEQFF.